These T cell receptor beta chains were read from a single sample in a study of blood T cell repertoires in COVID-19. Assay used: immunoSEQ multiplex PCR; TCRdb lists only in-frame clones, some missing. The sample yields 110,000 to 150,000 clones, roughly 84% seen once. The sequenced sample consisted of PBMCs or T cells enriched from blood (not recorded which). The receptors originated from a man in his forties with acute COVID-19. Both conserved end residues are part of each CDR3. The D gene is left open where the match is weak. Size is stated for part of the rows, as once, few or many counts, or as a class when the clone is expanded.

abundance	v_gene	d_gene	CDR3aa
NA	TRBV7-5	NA	CVRLNDRVVEAFF
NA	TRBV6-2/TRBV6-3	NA	CASSPPKRGQYF
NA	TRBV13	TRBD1	CASSTGQRNIQYF
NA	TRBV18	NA	CASSLMGRGYTDTQYF
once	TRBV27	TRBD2	CASRYSGGVYTQYF
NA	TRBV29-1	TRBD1	CSVWTGSRDEQYF
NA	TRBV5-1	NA	CASTPGGNYGYTF
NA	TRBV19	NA	CASSIVRFNEQFF
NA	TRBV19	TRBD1	CAIGTEDNQPQHF
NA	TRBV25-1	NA	CASRGQGNEKLFF
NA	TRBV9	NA	CASSVHAGNTEAFF
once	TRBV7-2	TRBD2	CASKLAGETDTQYF
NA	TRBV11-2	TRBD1	CASSAKWTGVTNEKLFF
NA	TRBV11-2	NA	CASSLTVTGYNEQFF
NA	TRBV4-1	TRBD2	CASSLLGLAGGRNNEQFF
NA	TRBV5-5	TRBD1	CASSSPGGLSQFF
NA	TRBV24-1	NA	CATSDSRGPPTDTQYF
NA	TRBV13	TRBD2	CASSLGSSGRGEQYF
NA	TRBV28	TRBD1	CASLRSSGGFQPQHF
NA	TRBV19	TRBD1	CASRNRGANTEAFF
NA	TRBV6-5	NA	CASSYSSTYNEQFF
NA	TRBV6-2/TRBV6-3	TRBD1	CASSYVAGQTYQPQHF
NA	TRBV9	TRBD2	CASSVESGGETQYF
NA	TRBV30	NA	CACRGRMNTGELFF
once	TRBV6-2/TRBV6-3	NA	CASSYPLDSNYEQYF
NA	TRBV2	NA	CASSQGSGKDTQYF
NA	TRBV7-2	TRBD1	CASSLTGARNQPQHF
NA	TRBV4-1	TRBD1	CASSQDRQGPDSPLHF
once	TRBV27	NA	CASRYSGEVHTEAFF
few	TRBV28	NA	CASSGGAGYGYTF
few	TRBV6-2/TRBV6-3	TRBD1	CASSQTGTVYNSPLHF
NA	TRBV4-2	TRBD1	CASSPRDRSNQPQHF
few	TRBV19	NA	CASSRRNTEAFF
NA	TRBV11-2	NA	CASSQTRILNTEAFF
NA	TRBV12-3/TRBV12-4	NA	CASSPPFTDTQYF
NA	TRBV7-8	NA	CASSPEGLNTEAFF
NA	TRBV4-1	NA	CASSQDRAGELFF
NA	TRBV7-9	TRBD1	CASSLETGWKTGELFF
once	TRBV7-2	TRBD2	CASSLGGLAAKNIQYF
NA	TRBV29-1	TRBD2	CSVPGEGQETQYF
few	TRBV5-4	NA	CASSSQRQTLREQYF
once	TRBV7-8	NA	CASSRRTEAYEQYF
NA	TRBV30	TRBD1	CASQGAGYGYTF
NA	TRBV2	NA	CASSQGRVGNEQFF
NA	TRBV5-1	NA	CASSLESGSTDTQYF
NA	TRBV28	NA	CASRVITGLNQPQHF
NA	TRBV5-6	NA	CASSATGFRAFF
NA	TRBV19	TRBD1	CASSPRDRSSYGYTF
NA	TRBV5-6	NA	CASSYSVSLEETQYF
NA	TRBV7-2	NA	CASSPDSSNTGELFF
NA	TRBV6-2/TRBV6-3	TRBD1	CASSYPGQAWSTGELFF
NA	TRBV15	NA	CATGTGFAGELFF
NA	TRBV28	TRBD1	CASSPAGDRGSTGELFF
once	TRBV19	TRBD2	CASSEGLAAETQYF
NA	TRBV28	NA	CASSTYPDRTNYGYTF